Each of the 21 T cell receptor beta chains below was sequenced from the same sample in a study of yellow fever vaccine responses in identical twins. TCRdb passed the RT-PCR reads through MiXCR, listing each CDR3 protein once. The profile shows approximately 2,300 distinct CDR3 sequences, around 9.3% of them singletons. Sample: T cells from blood (PBMCs), unsorted or a sorted subset (not recorded which), taken about 22 months after vaccination. The origin of the receptors is a woman between 18 and 29 years old who received the yellow fever vaccine.

This clonotype was counted between two and nine times. The gene calls are TRBV28 and TRBJ2-1; TRBD2 aligns across 10 bases. J was trimmed by 9 bases and V by 3 bases; bases with no gene match: 5. Germline V lookup: CDR1 MDHEN, CDR2 SYDVKM. The length of the CDR3 is 14 residues. The CDR3 reads CASSLSSGSIEQFF. The DNA of the CDR3 is TGTGCCAGCAGTTTGTCTAGCGGGAGTATTGAGCAGTTCTTC.

By sample fraction, this clonotype is large. The J gene is TRBJ2-1, the V gene TRBV10-3; TRBD2 matches 11 bases. CDR3 length: 16 amino acids. The junction had 6 bases not matched to a gene; V was cut back by 2 bases and J by 6 bases. The germline V gene encodes CDR1 ENHRY and CDR2 SYGVKD. Here the CDR3 reads CAISEVAGGDRNEQFF. In DNA, the CDR3 is TGTGCCATCAGTGAGGTAGCGGGAGGGGATCGCAATGAGCAGTTCTTC.

This clonotype has more than one count but fewer than ten. V is TRBV10-3 and J is TRBJ2-1; D not resolved. The CDR3 length is 11 residues. Germline lookup yields CDR1 ENHRY and CDR2 SYGVKD. V dropped 7 bases and J dropped 7 bases, with 8 bases sitting between them. The CDR3 sequence: CAITILNEQFF. The CDR3 DNA is TGTGCCATCACCATATTGAATGAGCAGTTCTTC.

Sample share makes this clonotype medium-sized. The CDR3 is CSAMRAGGSEQYF. The CDR3 bases are TGCAGTGCTATGAGAGCGGGAGGTTCTGAGCAGTACTTC. This chain uses TRBV20-1 with TRBJ2-7; TRBD2 agrees at 9 bases. The CDR3 loop spans 13 amino acids. In germline, CDR1 is DFQATT, CDR2 SNEGSKA (reference sequence). Trimming at V came to 4 bases and at J to 7 bases, leaving 8 bases not matched to a gene.

The V and J genes are TRBV11-1 and TRBJ2-7, with TRBD1 identical over 9 bases. CDR3 length: 17 amino acids. CDR1 is SGHAT and CDR2 is FQDESV in the germline V gene (reference sequence). Trimming removed 2 bases from V and 4 bases from J; junction bases left unmatched: 12. The CDR3 DNA follows: TGTGCCAGCAGCTTAATACAGGGGGCTGGATTGGTTTACGAGCAGTACTTC. Its protein is CASSLIQGAGLVYEQYF.

This clonotype was seen a handful of times. V and J are TRBV4-1 and TRBJ2-7, with no clear D. CDR3 length: 12 amino acids. CDR1 and CDR2 from the germline V gene are MGHRA and YSYEKL. Trimming took 8 bases from V and 6 from J, leaving 14 bases between them. Here the CDR3 reads CASATLFGEQYF. As DNA, the CDR3 is TGCGCCAGCGCCACTTTGTTCGGCGAGCAGTACTTC.

This clonotype has only a few counts. V usage is TRBV10-1 and J usage is TRBJ2-1; D ambiguous. Trimming pared 6 bases from V and 0 bases from J, leaving 12 bases between. CDR3 length equals 15 residues. CDR1 is WNHNN, CDR2 SYGVQD, per germline (reference sequence). CDR3 nucleotides: TGCGCCAGCAGCCGTGACCTGAGCTCCTACAATGAGCAGTTCTTC. Translation: CASSRDLSSYNEQFF.

This clonotype was seen only a few times. CDR3 amino acids: CASSDSGAGGYTF. The DNA of the CDR3 is TGTGCCAGCAGTGATTCCGGGGCGGGGGGCTACACCTTC. The gene calls are TRBV6-4 and TRBJ1-2; TRBD1 might be the D (5 bases). The CDR3 sequence is 13 residues long. In germline, CDR1 is MRHNA, CDR2 SNTAGT. Trimming pared 3 bases from V and 8 bases from J, leaving 13 bases between.

This clonotype is classed as medium-sized (0.01 to 0.1%). This chain joins TRBV6-4 and TRBJ2-1; D uncertain. The CDR3 runs 13 residues. Germline CDR1 MRHNA, CDR2 SNTAGT. V gave up 0 bases and J gave up 5 bases, with 5 bases separating them. CDR3 loop: CASSDSIHNEQFF. CDR3 nucleotide sequence: TGTGCCAGCAGTGACTCCATCCACAATGAGCAGTTCTTC.

V is TRBV15 and J is TRBJ1-1; possible D gene TRBD1, 6 bases. The length of the CDR3 is 15 residues. V dropped 3 bases and J dropped 4 bases, with 15 bases sitting between them. CDR1 and CDR2 from the germline V gene are LNHNV and YYDKDF (reference sequence). CDR3 protein: CATSSRRGEGTEAFF. CDR3 sequence (DNA): TGTGCCACCAGCAGTCGCAGGGGAGAAGGCACTGAAGCTTTCTTT.

The table lists this clonotype with a few counts. This rearrangement joins TRBV4-1 to TRBJ2-5; D remains unclear. The ends were cut back, 1 base at V and 3 bases at J, with 9 bases in the middle. Germline V gene sequence: CDR1 MGHRA, CDR2 YSYEKL. The CDR3 covers 14 residues. The CDR3 nucleotides are TGCGCCAGCAGCCAAGGGTGGGCGGAAGAGACCCAGTACTTC. Translation gives CASSQGWAEETQYF.

The chain uses TRBV20-1 and TRBJ2-6, with 15 bases identical to TRBD2. The CDR3 is 17 residues long. Germline assignment: CDR1 DFQATT and CDR2 SNEGSKA (reference sequence). The trim removed 3 bases at V and 4 bases at J, leaving 4 bases unmatched. CDR3 protein: CSASPGTSGGGANVLTF. The CDR3 DNA reads as TGCAGTGCTAGTCCCGGGACTAGCGGGGGGGGGGCCAACGTCCTGACTTTC.

The gene calls are TRBV2 and TRBJ2-7, with D hard to call. The CDR3 has 14 amino acids. The ends were cut back, 2 bases at V and 2 bases at J, with 10 bases in the middle. The germline CDR1 and CDR2 sequences are SNHLY and FYNNEI. The CDR3 coding sequence is TGTGCCAGCAGTGAAACTGACACTGCCTACGAGCAGTACTTC. Its translation is CASSETDTAYEQYF. Variable domain in full (rest from reference TRBV2 and TRBJ2-7): EPEVTQTPSHQVTQMGQEVILRCVPISNHLYFYWYRQILGQKVEFLVSFYNNEISEKSEIFDDQFSVERPDGSNFTLKIRSTKLEDSAMYFCASSETDTAYEQYFGPGTRLTVT.

The chain recombines TRBV4-1 with TRBJ2-5; TRBD2 aligns across 8 bases. With V trimmed by 4 bases and J by 5 bases, 12 bases remained unmatched. CDR3 length equals 16 residues. Germline assignment: CDR1 MGHRA and CDR2 YSYEKL. The CDR3 loop reads CASSRQAGTRGETQYF. The DNA of the CDR3 is TGCGCCAGCAGCCGACAAGCCGGGACTAGGGGTGAGACCCAGTACTTC.

This clonotype is medium-sized by share. The rearrangement links TRBV4-1 to TRBJ2-1; 8 bases are a match to TRBD1. J gave up 6 bases and V 1 base, and 8 bases lay outside the gene matches. CDR3 size: 16 residues. Per germline, CDR1 MGHRA and CDR2 YSYEKL. The DNA of the CDR3 is TGCGCCAGCAGCCAAGTGATGGGACAGGAGTCCAATGAGCAGTTCTTC. Translation gives CASSQVMGQESNEQFF.

This sequence joins TRBV11-1 and TRBJ2-1; D tentatively reads TRBD1 or TRBD2 (5 bases each). V lost 6 bases, J lost 1 base, and 16 bases lay in between. The CDR3 sequence is 16 residues long. CDR1 and CDR2 from the germline V gene are SGHAT and FQDESV (reference sequence). Written as DNA, the CDR3 is TGTGCCAGCAGTACCGCCGGGACGCTTTCCTACAATGAGCAGTTCTTC. It codes for CASSTAGTLSYNEQFF.

The V call is TRBV11-3, the J call TRBJ2-5; the D gene is possibly TRBD1 (6 bases). CDR1 and CDR2 from the germline V gene are SGHNT and YENEEA. V was shortened by 5 bases and J by 5 bases, with 15 bases between the two germline ends. This CDR3 is 14 amino acids long. The CDR3 region has the DNA TGTGCCAGCAGCAGTGGACAGTTTTCCGAGACCCAGTACTTC. It yields the protein CASSSGQFSETQYF. Supplemented by reference TRBV11-3 and TRBJ2-5, the full variable domain reads EAGVVQSPRYKIIEKKQPVAFWCNPISGHNTLYWYLQNLGQGPELLIRYENEEAVDDSQLPKDRFSAERLKGVDSTLKIQPAELGDSAVYLCASSSGQFSETQYFGPGTRLLVL.

The J gene is TRBJ2-1, the V gene TRBV10-3; 8 bases are shared with TRBD2. Germline V gives CDR1 ENHRY, CDR2 SYGVKD. V lost 7 bases, J lost 0 bases, and 14 bases stayed unmatched. This CDR3 is built from 18 residues. The CDR3 is CAITPTSGVEPSYNEQFF. CDR3 bases: TGTGCCATCACCCCAACTAGCGGAGTCGAGCCCTCCTACAATGAGCAGTTCTTC.

The table lists this clonotype with a few counts. V is TRBV12-3 or TRBV12-4 and J is TRBJ2-3; D remains ambiguous. The CDR3 consists of 15 residues. V was shortened by 7 bases and J by 0 bases, with 14 bases between the two germline ends. CDR3 nucleotide sequence: TGTGCCAGCACCTCGACGCCCCCAAGCACAGATACGCAGTATTTT. It codes for CASTSTPPSTDTQYF.

This clonotype is medium-sized within its sample. The gene calls are TRBV2 and TRBJ2-2; 10 nucleotides align to TRBD2. The ends lost 5 bases at V and 7 bases at J; junction bases unmatched: 10. The CDR3 loop spans 16 amino acids. Germline-derived CDR1 and CDR2 are SNHLY and FYNNEI. The CDR3 protein is CASSQLSGRVVGELFF. CDR3 bases: TGTGCCAGCAGTCAACTGAGCGGGAGGGTTGTCGGGGAGCTGTTTTTT.

The chain links TRBV7-9 to TRBJ2-3; D is ambiguous. Per germline, CDR1 SEHNR and CDR2 FQNEAQ (reference sequence). The CDR3 is 13 amino acids. V was cut by 5 bases and J by 2 bases, with 8 bases left in between. The CDR3 DNA follows: TGTGCCAGCAGCCCCCTCCTCACAGATACGCAGTATTTT. Translation: CASSPLLTDTQYF. Full variable domain (missing parts from reference TRBV7-9 and TRBJ2-3): DTGVSQNPRHKITKRGQNVTFRCDPISEHNRLYWYRQTLGQGPEFLTYFQNEAQLEKSRLLSDRFSAERPKGSFSTLEIQRTEQGDSAMYLCASSPLLTDTQYFGPGTRLTVL.